What follows are 7 T cell receptor beta chains derived from one specimen sequenced in a study of T-cell reconstitution after alpha-beta-depleted transplantation in children. Preparing the TCRbeta library involved the use of unique molecular identifiers. TCRdb reanalysed the PCR reads using MiXCR and keeps one entry per CDR3 protein. The sample has 700,000 or so distinct CDR3 sequences; approximately 14% are singletons. The specimen comprised PBMCs, sampled before TCRalphabeta/CD19-depleted stem cell transplant. The receptors shown here come from a girl between 2 and 10 years old with congenital amegakaryocytic thrombocytopenia, due to receive a stem cell transplant.

The V gene is TRBV5-1, the J gene TRBJ2-5, with D possibly matching TRBD2 (6 bases). Germline CDR1 and CDR2: SGHRS and YFSETQ. The CDR3 length is 14 residues. Trimming removed 3 bases at V and 2 bases at J, with 11 bases between. The CDR3 sequence: CASSSDYIQETQYF. The CDR3, as DNA: TGCGCCAGCAGCTCGGACTACATACAAGAGACCCAGTACTTC.

This clonotype was recorded at least ten times. The chain employs TRBV27 and TRBJ2-1, with D maybe TRBD1 (5 bases). V lost 2 bases and J lost 4, with 9 bases in between. The CDR3 runs to 14 residues. Per germline, CDR1 MNHEY and CDR2 SMNVEV (reference sequence). The CDR3 region has the DNA TGTGCCAGCAGTTTAGGGGCTGGATACAATGAGCAGTTCTTC. Its translation is CASSLGAGYNEQFF.

This CDR3 is CSASKGLAGGLFTDTQYF. Here the CDR3 DNA reads TGCAGTGCCAGCAAGGGACTAGCGGGAGGGCTCTTCACAGATACGCAGTATTTT. V usage is TRBV20-1 and J usage is TRBJ2-3, with 16 bases that match TRBD2. The CDR3 runs 18 residues. Germline V CDR1 and CDR2: DFQATT, SNEGSKA (reference sequence). Losses at the gene ends were 6 bases for V and 2 bases for J; bases not matched to a gene: 11.

Ten or more counts support this clonotype. As DNA, the CDR3 is TGCGCCAGCAGCTTGGAGGACAGCTCTGGGGCCAACGTCCTGACTTTC. Its protein product is CASSLEDSSGANVLTF. The chain links TRBV5-1 to TRBJ2-6; maybe TRBD1 (6 bases). Germline V gives CDR1 SGHRS, CDR2 YFSETQ. Trimming pared 0 bases from V and 0 bases from J, leaving 7 bases between. The CDR3 is 16 amino acids.

This clonotype was seen at least ten times. The chain links TRBV4-2 to TRBJ2-1, with D uncertain. The CDR3 sequence is 16 residues long. Trimming removed 7 bases from V and 6 bases from J, with 22 bases in between. CDR1 LGHNA and CDR2 YNFKEQ come from the germline V gene. DNA for the CDR3: TGTGCCAGCATCGCGGATCCCTTGTATGGATTCAATGAGCAGTTCTTC. Translation gives CASIADPLYGFNEQFF.

A few counts support this clonotype. The rearrangement links TRBV11-2 to TRBJ2-2; D is possibly TRBD1 (6 bases). Germline assignment: CDR1 SGHAT and CDR2 FQNNGV. This CDR3 contains 13 residues. Trimming pared 4 bases from V and 8 bases from J, leaving 11 bases between. The CDR3 nucleotides are TGTGCCAGCAGCTGGTCCGGGACAGGGGAGCTGTTTTTT. This codes for CASSWSGTGELFF.

The V call is TRBV11-2, the J call TRBJ2-2, with TRBD2 matching over 9 bases. CDR1 SGHAT and CDR2 FQNNGV come from the germline V gene. Trimming took 6 bases from V and 4 from J; bases not matched to a gene: 3. There are 14 residues in the CDR3. CDR3 region: CASRQLAGTGELFF. The CDR3, as DNA: TGTGCCAGCAGGCAACTAGCGGGCACCGGGGAGCTGTTTTTT.